This T cell receptor beta chain was identified in a study of Tregs in tolerant kidney transplant recipients. The method was immunoSEQ multiplex PCR; TCRdb's version includes in-frame clones alone and lacks a portion of them. In the table there are about 240,000 clones, about 80% of which are singletons. Germline V CDR1 and CDR2: LGHNA, YNFKEQ. V was pared by 1 base and J by 5 bases, with 11 bases between. CDR3 length: 14 residues. This clone was counted a single time. This TCR came from a human donor in good health. Sequencing used CD4+ T cells from blood. V and J are TRBV4-2 and TRBJ2-5, with TRBD2 as a possible D gene (5 bases). CDR3 loop: CASSQALAGETQYF. In DNA form, the CDR3 reads TGTGCCAGCAGCCAAGCTCTAGCTGGGGAGACCCAGTACTTC.